The 27 T cell receptor beta chains reported below all come from one sample, sequenced in a study of T cell changes during pregnancy in multiple sclerosis. Sequenced by immunoSEQ multiplex PCR; TCRdb stores in-frame clones only, minus some. The data show 55,000 to 70,000 clones, around 85% seen once. This material consisted of CD4+ T cells from peripheral blood mononuclear cells, taken in the third trimester of pregnancy. Source of these receptors: a female donor with multiple sclerosis, enrolled in a pregnancy study.

By frequency in the sample, this clone is medium-sized. This rearrangement joins TRBV2 to TRBJ1-5; unclear D gene. Trimming removed 5 bases from V and 3 bases from J, with 8 bases in between. The CDR3 spans 13 residues. Germline V CDR1 and CDR2: SNHLY, FYNNEI. The CDR3 loop is CASSSESNQPQHF. As DNA, the CDR3 is TGTGCCAGCAGTAGCGAATCCAATCAGCCCCAGCATTTT.

The chain carries TRBV5-1 and TRBJ1-3; 7 nucleotides align to TRBD1. This CDR3 spans 16 amino acids. The germline V gene encodes CDR1 SGHRS and CDR2 YFSETQ. V shed 2 bases and J 2 bases; nucleotides not matched to a gene: 7. In DNA, the CDR3 is TGCGCCAGCAGCTTACGGACAGGAGGTACTGGAAACACCATATATTTT. Protein product: CASSLRTGGTGNTIYF.

The chain links TRBV19 to TRBJ1-5; D is perhaps TRBD1 (5 bases). Trimming took off 3 bases at V and 4 bases at J, with 10 bases between the two ends. This CDR3 has 14 amino acids. From germline, CDR1 is LNHDA and CDR2 SQIVND (reference sequence). CDR3 nucleotides: TGTGCCAGTAGTATCAGGGTGGGAAATCAGCCCCAGCATTTT. Amino acids: CASSIRVGNQPQHF.

The V gene is TRBV13, the J gene TRBJ1-2; 9 bases match TRBD1. The ends lost 5 bases at V and 3 bases at J; junction bases unmatched: 4. The CDR3 covers 14 residues. The germline V gene has CDR1 PRHDT and CDR2 FYEKMQ (reference sequence). The CDR3 DNA reads TGTGCCAGCAGCACGGGACAGGGTTACTATGGCTACACCTTC. Its translation: CASSTGQGYYGYTF.

CDR3 region: CASSYGRGDSPLHF. The CDR3 nucleotides are TGTGCCAGCAGTTACGGGAGGGGTGATTCACCCCTCCACTTT. The V and J genes are TRBV6-5 and TRBJ1-6; the D gene is possibly TRBD1 (5 bases). Trimming left V 2 bases short and J 8 bases short, with 10 bases between. CDR3 length: 14 amino acids. In germline, CDR1 is MNHEY, CDR2 SVGAGI.

The rearrangement links TRBV18 to TRBJ2-5, with TRBD2 matching 7 bases. The germline V gene has CDR1 KGHSH and CDR2 LQKENI. After removal of 3 bases from V and 5 bases from J, the junction contained 3 bases not matched to a gene. The CDR3 sequence is 13 residues long. The CDR3 here is CASSPGGLETQYF. CDR3 coding DNA: TGTGCCAGCTCACCGGGAGGGCTGGAGACCCAGTACTTC.

This chain joins TRBV6-6 and TRBJ1-1, with 7 bases identical to TRBD1. With 7 bases clipped from V and 4 bases from J, the junction kept 12 bases outside the gene matches. Germline assignment: CDR1 MNHNY and CDR2 SVGAGI (reference sequence). The CDR3 spans 15 residues. The CDR3 DNA sequence: TGTGCCAGCAAGACCCGACAGGGAAGCTCCACTGAAGCTTTCTTT. It is translated as CASKTRQGSSTEAFF.

CDR3 sequence reads: CAWSGGASVHEQFF. CDR3 coding DNA: TGTGCCTGGAGTGGCGGGGCTTCCGTGCATGAGCAGTTCTTC. The rearrangement links TRBV30 to TRBJ2-1; maybe TRBD2 (6 bases). Germline V gene data show CDR1 as GTSNPN and CDR2 as SVGIG (reference sequence). The V and J ends lost 1 base and 8 bases respectively, with 15 bases between them. The CDR3 is made up of 14 amino acids.

The chain employs TRBV7-2 and TRBJ1-1, with a tentative D call TRBD1 (6 bases). Germline V gene data show CDR1 as SGHTA and CDR2 as FQGNSA. The CDR3 extends over 15 amino acids. The germline V and J ends were trimmed by 3 bases and 6 bases, with 17 bases remaining between them. The CDR3 sequence: CASSFEGVGFAEAFF. The CDR3 DNA reads as TGTGCCAGCAGCTTTGAGGGGGTGGGTTTCGCTGAAGCTTTCTTT. The full variable domain, with the rest looked up from reference TRBV7-2 and TRBJ1-1, is GAGVSQSPSNKVTEKGKDVELRCDPISGHTALYWYRQSLGQGLEFLIYFQGNSAPDKSGLPSDRFSAERTGGSVSTLTIQRTQQEDSAVYLCASSFEGVGFAEAFFGQGTRLTVV.

V gene TRBV11-2 combines with J gene TRBJ1-5; TRBD1 aligns across 7 bases. Germline V gene data show CDR1 as SGHAT and CDR2 as FQNNGV. The CDR3 runs 18 residues. J was trimmed by 0 bases and V by 9 bases; bases with no gene match: 17. For the CDR3, the DNA is TGTGCCAGGACCTTAGAGGAACAGGGGAAGGGTAGCAATCAGCCCCAGCATTTT. Its translation: CARTLEEQGKGSNQPQHF. Based on the CDR3 plus reference TRBV11-2 and TRBJ1-5, the full variable domain is EAGVAQSPRYKIIEKRQSVAFWCNPISGHATLYWYQQILGQGPKLLIQFQNNGVVDDSQLPKDRFSAERLKGVDSTLKIQPAKLEDSAVYLCARTLEEQGKGSNQPQHFGDGTRLSIL.

This clone was seen a single time. V gene TRBV19 combines with J gene TRBJ2-3, with D possibly matching TRBD2 (6 bases). Germline assignment: CDR1 LNHDA and CDR2 SQIVND (reference sequence). The CDR3 extends over 14 amino acids. V gave up 6 bases and J gave up 0 bases, with 10 bases separating them. CDR3 in amino acids: CASRLATSTDTQYF. The CDR3 nucleotides are TGTGCCAGTAGGCTAGCGACTAGCACAGATACGCAGTATTTT.

The chain has TRBV18 and TRBJ1-1, with D maybe TRBD1 (6 bases). V shed 6 bases and J shed 0 bases, with 17 bases lying between them. Germline V gives CDR1 KGHSH, CDR2 LQKENI. There are 16 residues in the CDR3. The CDR3 is CASSPGQSSMNTEAFF. The CDR3 coding sequence is TGTGCCAGCTCCCCCGGACAGTCCTCCATGAACACTGAAGCTTTCTTT.

The chain employs TRBV19 and TRBJ2-7; 8 bases align to TRBD2. This CDR3 is 15 amino acids long. CDR1 is LNHDA, CDR2 SQIVND, per germline (reference sequence). The J segment lost 0 bases and the V segment lost 8 bases, leaving 9 bases of the junction unmatched. CDR3 in amino acids: CASGYTSGSSYEQYF. The CDR3, as DNA: TGTGCCAGTGGGTACACTAGCGGCAGCTCCTACGAGCAGTACTTC.

This clone was detected only once. The gene calls are TRBV7-9 and TRBJ2-5; the D is unclear. Germline CDR1 reads SEHNR; CDR2 reads FQNEAQ (reference sequence). The germline V and J ends were trimmed by 5 bases and 3 bases, with 16 bases remaining between them. The CDR3 runs to 15 residues. The CDR3 spells CASSPFSPAEETQYF. DNA for the CDR3: TGTGCCAGCAGCCCCTTTTCTCCGGCGGAAGAGACCCAGTACTTC.

This chain connects TRBV19 to TRBJ1-5, with a tentative D call TRBD1 (5 bases). With 5 bases removed from V and 2 bases from J, the gap between germline ends came to 13 bases. The CDR3 totals 15 residues. Germline CDR1 is LNHDA and CDR2 is SQIVND (reference sequence). This CDR3 is CASSGGDRGNQPQHF. CDR3 sequence (DNA): TGTGCCAGTAGTGGAGGGGATAGGGGCAATCAGCCCCAGCATTTT.

V gene TRBV19 combines with J gene TRBJ1-4; TRBD1 is a possible D gene (5 bases). V shed 7 bases and J shed 5 bases, with 14 bases lying between them. This CDR3 spans 14 amino acids. Germline lookup yields CDR1 LNHDA and CDR2 SQIVND (reference sequence). The CDR3 reads CASTRWGDNEKLFF. CDR3 DNA: TGTGCCAGTACCAGATGGGGGGACAATGAAAAACTGTTTTTT.

CDR3 bases: TGTGCCAGCTCACAGGGACAGGGCCTTGTGAACACTGAAGCTTTCTTT. Its protein product is CASSQGQGLVNTEAFF. This chain uses TRBV18 with TRBJ1-1; 9 bases align to TRBD1. The V segment lost 4 bases and the J segment 0 bases; nucleotides outside the gene matches: 6. The CDR3 is 16 residues long. Looked up from germline, CDR1 is KGHSH and CDR2 is LQKENI.

This chain connects TRBV30 to TRBJ1-2; 9 bases align to TRBD1. The CDR3 has 15 residues. In germline, CDR1 is GTSNPN, CDR2 SVGIG (reference sequence). J lost 7 bases, V lost 3 bases, and 12 bases had no gene match. The CDR3 DNA sequence: TGTGCCTGGAGGACGATGGGACAGGGAAGGGGTGGCTACACCTTC. It encodes CAWRTMGQGRGGYTF. Filled out from reference TRBV30 and TRBJ1-2, the complete variable domain reads SQTIHQWPATLVQPVGSPLSLECTVEGTSNPNLYWYRQAAGRGLQLLFYSVGIGQISSEVPQNLSASRPQDRQFILSSKKLLLSDSGFYLCAWRTMGQGRGGYTFGSGTRLTVV.

This chain uses TRBV7-9 with TRBJ1-4; a possible D gene is TRBD1 (5 bases). The V gene lost 3 bases and the J gene lost 0 bases, with 11 bases spanning the gap. The germline CDR1 and CDR2 sequences are SEHNR and FQNEAQ (reference sequence). The CDR3 is 16 residues long. DNA of the CDR3: TGTGCCAGCAGCTTGGGACTAGATCCAACTAATGAAAAACTGTTTTTT. Translating it yields CASSLGLDPTNEKLFF.

The V gene is TRBV30, the J gene TRBJ1-6; tentatively, D is TRBD1 (6 bases). The V gene lost 1 base and the J gene lost 5 bases, with 15 bases spanning the gap. Germline loops: CDR1 GTSNPN, CDR2 SVGIG (reference sequence). The CDR3 runs to 16 residues. The CDR3 loop is CAWSGESGVHNSPLHF. The CDR3 DNA reads as TGTGCCTGGAGTGGAGAATCAGGGGTCCATAATTCACCCCTCCACTTT.

This rearrangement joins TRBV30 to TRBJ2-1, with TRBD2 matching 7 bases. CDR3 length equals 13 residues. The germline CDR1 and CDR2 sequences are GTSNPN and SVGIG (reference sequence). Germline trimming cut 2 bases from V and 9 bases from J; bases unmatched to any gene: 7. CDR3 bases: TGTGCCTGGAGTAGCGGGATTCAGGGTGAGCAGTTCTTC. Its translation: CAWSSGIQGEQFF. Based on the CDR3 plus reference TRBV30 and TRBJ2-1, the full variable domain is SQTIHQWPATLVQPVGSPLSLECTVEGTSNPNLYWYRQAAGRGLQLLFYSVGIGQISSEVPQNLSASRPQDRQFILSSKKLLLSDSGFYLCAWSSGIQGEQFFGPGTRLTVL.

The V gene is TRBV7-9, the J gene TRBJ2-1; 7 nucleotides align to TRBD2. The CDR3 is 15 amino acids. Losses at the gene ends were 3 bases for V and 6 bases for J; bases not matched to a gene: 8. CDR1 and CDR2 from the germline V gene are SEHNR and FQNEAQ (reference sequence). CDR3: CASSFVEAGSNEQFF. The CDR3 DNA reads as TGTGCCAGCAGCTTCGTGGAAGCGGGGTCCAATGAGCAGTTCTTC.

The chain recombines TRBV6-5 with TRBJ2-3; TRBD1 agrees at 9 bases. CDR1 and CDR2 from the germline V gene are MNHEY and SVGAGI. Trimming took 9 bases from V and 3 from J; bases not matched to a gene: 10. CDR3 length: 15 amino acids. CDR3 DNA sequence: TGTGCCAGTCTGCCGGGACAGGGCTGGACAGATACGCAGTATTTT. Encoded protein: CASLPGQGWTDTQYF.

This chain uses TRBV15 with TRBJ1-1; TRBD1 matches 7 bases. Per germline, CDR1 LNHNV and CDR2 YYDKDF (reference sequence). This CDR3 is 17 amino acids long. V shed 3 bases, J shed 1 base, and the junction held 11 bases outside the gene matches. Here the CDR3 DNA reads TGTGCCACCAGCAGTCCAAAAGGGGACAGCGGGAACACTGAAGCTTTCTTT. Residues: CATSSPKGDSGNTEAFF.

A single count supports this clone. The chain employs TRBV10-2 and TRBJ2-7; the D gene is possibly TRBD2 (7 bases). Trimming stripped 6 bases from V and 5 bases from J, with 17 bases between. Per germline, CDR1 WSHSY and CDR2 SAAADI. The CDR3 sequence is 14 residues long. The CDR3 coding sequence is TGCGCCAGCAGGGGGGGCCCTAGCGGCAACGAGCAGTACTTC. It yields the protein CASRGGPSGNEQYF.

In this sample, this clone turned up a few times. V gene TRBV30 combines with J gene TRBJ1-1; D perhaps matches TRBD1 (5 bases). In germline, CDR1 is GTSNPN, CDR2 SVGIG (reference sequence). The CDR3 loop spans 12 amino acids. Between the trimmed V and J ends, which lost 4 bases and 10 bases, there was a span of 16 bases. CDR3 in DNA: TGTGCCTGGACCCCGGGGGGTAGGGCAGCTTTCTTT. This encodes CAWTPGGRAAFF.

The rearrangement links TRBV7-8 to TRBJ1-2, with 8 nucleotides matching TRBD1. With 4 bases clipped from V and 0 bases from J, the junction kept 16 bases outside the gene matches. This CDR3 contains 19 residues. Per germline, CDR1 SGHVS and CDR2 FQNEAQ. CDR3 nucleotides: TGTGCCAGCAGCTCGTTCGGAAGAGACAGGGGAGGCTCTAACTATGGCTACACCTTC. It translates to CASSSFGRDRGGSNYGYTF.